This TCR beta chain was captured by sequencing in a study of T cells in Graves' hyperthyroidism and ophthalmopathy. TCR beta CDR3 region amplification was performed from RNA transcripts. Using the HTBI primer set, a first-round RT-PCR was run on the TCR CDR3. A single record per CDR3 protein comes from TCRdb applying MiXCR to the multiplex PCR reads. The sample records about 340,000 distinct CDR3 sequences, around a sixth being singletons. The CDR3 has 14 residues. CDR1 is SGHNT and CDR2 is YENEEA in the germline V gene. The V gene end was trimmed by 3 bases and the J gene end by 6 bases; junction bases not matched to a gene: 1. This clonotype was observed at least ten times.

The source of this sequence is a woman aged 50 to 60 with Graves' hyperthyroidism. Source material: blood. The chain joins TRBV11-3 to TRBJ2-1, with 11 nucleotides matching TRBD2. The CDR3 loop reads CASSLGTSGNEQFF. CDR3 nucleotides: TGTGCCAGCAGCTTGGGGACTAGCGGCAATGAGCAGTTCTTC.